Presented here are 12 T cell receptor beta chains from one specimen sequenced in a study of CD8+ T cells in alopecia areata (dated by TCRdb to 2016 to 2018). Cells from pooled mouse cutaneous lymph nodes were stained for CD4, CD8alpha, NKG2D, NKG2ACE and other markers and then sorted on a BD Influx. Library generation was performed with the immunoSEQ multiplex PCR assay. RNA was extracted from all samples and reverse transcribed into cDNA as template for TCR sequencing. In its TCRdb copy, this immuneACCESS table keeps in-frame sequences only and misses some clones. Where compared with another copy, unresolved V genes explain less than half of these, and the others have no known cause. For this sample the table reports around 300,000 clones, with no clone seen just once. The leading ten clones occupy 1.2% of the sample. Sequenced input: CD4+ T cells sorted from a lymph node. These TCRs come from a C3H/HeJ mouse with alopecia areata. Mice in this strain carry MHC haplotype H2-k.

Remarks on this clone: Mouse gene names apply. Sequencing ends 4 residues short of the CDR3 end; the germline J gene provides the rest. The rearrangement joins TRBV17 to TRBJ2-4; 7 bases agree with TRBD2. Germline CDR1 reads MNHDT; CDR2 reads YYDKIL. The CDR3 spans 14 residues. CDR3 residues: CASSSSGGLNTLYF. CDR3 bases read: TGTGCTAGCAGTAGTTCTGGGGGTCTAAAC.

With regard to this clone: Gene labels here are mouse ones. With the read ending 4 residues before the CDR3 end, the germline J gene is used to fill in that end. The V and J genes are TRBV5 and TRBJ2-1; 9 bases are a match to TRBD1. This CDR3 has 17 residues. With V trimmed by 1 base and J by 0 bases, 4 bases remained unmatched. Germline V CDR1 and CDR2: LGHNA, YNLKQL (reference sequence). Here the CDR3 reads CASSQARQGVNYAEQFF. CDR3 DNA, as far as it was read: TGTGCCAGCAGCCAAGCCAGACAGGGGGTTAACTATGCT.

This clone was found a few times. The gene names here belong to mouse. The read falls 3 residues short of the CDR3 end, and the missing part is taken from the germline J gene. At the DNA level, this CDR3 is encoded by other sequences in the same sample as well. This chain links TRBV1 with TRBJ1-6; D perhaps matches TRBD1 (6 bases). TRBJ1-6 is filed as an ORF, its function uncertain. This CDR3 contains 14 residues. V was cut by 3 bases and J by 7 bases, with 10 bases left in between. Germline CDR1 reads NSQYPW; CDR2 reads LRSPGD (reference sequence). The part of the CDR3 DNA that was read is TGCACCTGCAGTGCCAGGGGAGGGAATTCGCCC. Its translation is CTCSARGGNSP. The whole CDR3 protein is CTCSARGGNSPLYF.

This clone was counted only a few times. Here the gene names and germline are mouse. The read is 4 residues too short to cover the CDR3 end, so that end is filled in from the germline J gene. V is TRBV13-3 and J is TRBJ1-1, with 11 bases identical to TRBD1. This CDR3 is built from 14 residues. CDR1 and CDR2 from the germline V gene are NNHDY and SYVADS. This chain's CDR3 is CASSDGDRGTEVFF. CDR3 DNA, as far as it was read: TGTGCCAGCAGTGACGGGGACAGGGGGACA.

With regard to this clone: All gene names here are mouse names. From the germline J gene comes the end of the CDR3, since the read stops 4 residues before it. The J gene is TRBJ2-2, the V gene TRBV19; 7 bases map to TRBD1. V dropped 5 bases and J dropped 3; count of bases not matched to a gene: 7. Germline values: CDR1 FNHDT, CDR2 SITEND (reference sequence). CDR3 length equals 15 residues. The chain's CDR3 is CASRATGRDTGQLYF. CDR3 DNA, as far as it was read: TGTGCCAGCAGAGCGACAGGGAGGGACACCGGG.

A word on this clone: The gene symbols are mouse symbols. Sequencing ends 4 residues short of the CDR3 end; the germline J gene provides the rest. Different DNA sequences within this sample yield the same CDR3. The chain employs TRBV31 and TRBJ2-2, with D maybe TRBD2 (6 bases). CDR3 length equals 15 residues. The germline CDR1 and CDR2 sequences are GKSSPN and SITVG. Trimming stripped 1 base from V and 0 bases from J, with 9 bases between. This CDR3 reads CAWSPGTTNTGQLYF. The DNA read from the CDR3 is TGTGCCTGGAGTCCCGGGACTACAAACACCGGG.

This clone was detected only a few times. The genes and germline here are from mouse. The CDR3 end lies 4 residues beyond the end of the read and is filled in from the germline J gene. Other DNA sequences in this specimen translate into the identical CDR3. J is TRBJ2-7 and V is TRBV13-3; D gene uncertain. This CDR3 has 12 residues. Germline-derived CDR1 and CDR2 are NNHDY and SYVADS. V shed 1 base and J shed 2 bases, with 4 bases lying between them. This CDR3 reads CASSDRAYEQYF. The covered CDR3 bases are TGTGCCAGCAGTGATAGGGCCTAT.

Turning to this clone: Gene names are the mouse ones. The read terminates 3 residues ahead of where the CDR3 ends, so the germline J gene completes it. The chain combines TRBV13-1 with TRBJ1-6, with TRBD1 matching 9 bases. TRBJ1-6 is treated as an ORF (open reading frame) with a function not yet certain. The CDR3 covers 15 residues. Germline CDR1 and CDR2: NSHNY and SYGAGN. Trimming removed 4 bases from V and 9 bases from J; junction bases left unmatched: 8. CDR3 region: CASSPGQGSTSPLYF. CDR3 bases read: TGTGCCAGCAGTCCGGGACAGGGAAGTACTTCGCCC.

This clone was seen more than once but under ten times. Gene names are mouse gene names. The read terminates 4 residues ahead of where the CDR3 ends, so the germline J gene completes it. This rearrangement joins TRBV5 to TRBJ2-3; no firm D call. V dropped 1 base and J dropped 0 bases, with 11 bases sitting between them. Looked up from germline, CDR1 is LGHNA and CDR2 is YNLKQL (reference sequence). The CDR3 totals 16 residues. The CDR3 is CASSQGHRSSAETLYF. CDR3 DNA, as far as it was read: TGTGCCAGCAGCCAAGGTCACAGATCTAGTGCAGAA.

This clone was picked up a small number of times. Gene names are the mouse ones. Read sequence stops 4 residues before the CDR3 end, and the germline J gene provides the missing end. This chain links TRBV31 with TRBJ2-1; 10 bases line up with TRBD1. Germline V lookup: CDR1 GKSSPN, CDR2 SITVG. CDR3 length equals 14 residues. J lost 4 bases, V lost 3 bases, and 3 bases had no gene match. The sequenced CDR3 bases are TGTGCCTGGAGGGGACAGGGGATTTATGCT. It yields the protein CAWRGQGIYA. The full CDR3 reads CAWRGQGIYAEQFF. The variable domain in full, with the rest retrieved from reference TRBV31 and TRBJ2-1, is AQTIHQWPVAEIKAVGSPLSLGCTIKGKSSPNLYWYWQATGGTLQQLFYSITVGQVESVVQLNLSASRPKDDQFILSTEKLLLSHSGFYLCAWRGQGIYAEQFFGPGTRLTVL.

A note on this clone: Gene names are the mouse ones. The CDR3 is cut off 4 residues early in the read; its end comes from the germline J gene. The genes are TRBV16 and TRBJ2-1, with 10 bases aligning to TRBD1. V gave up 0 bases and J gave up 5 bases; unmatched junction bases: 4. The CDR3 is 16 residues long. The germline gives CDR1 SGHSA, CDR2 FRNQAP. The CDR3 loop reads CASSLDDRGRDAEQFF. CDR3 DNA (partial): TGTGCAAGCAGCTTAGACGACAGGGGGCGAGATGCT.

The table lists this clone with a few counts. Mouse germline and gene names are used. From the germline J gene comes the end of the CDR3, since the read stops 4 residues before it. The chain employs TRBV13-1 and TRBJ2-4; the D gene is possibly TRBD1 (6 bases). CDR3 size: 16 residues. Germline-derived CDR1 and CDR2 are NSHNY and SYGAGN. V lost 1 base, J lost 1 base, and 13 bases lay in between. The chain's CDR3 is CASSDPRGGGQNTLYF. The CDR3 DNA, read in part, is TGTGCCAGCAGTGATCCCAGGGGAGGAGGTCAAAAC.